This passage covers 8 T cell receptor beta chains from one sample sequenced in a study of OX40 agonist ivuxolimab in advanced cancers. TCRdb keeps only in-frame clones here, not all; method: immunoSEQ multiplex PCR. The data show fewer than 25,000 clones, with roughly 80% seen just once and roughly 25% held by the top ten. This specimen was CD4+ or CD8+ T cells sorted from blood, taken in a trial of the OX40 agonist ivuxolimab. The receptor source for this set is an adult with an advanced solid tumor such as melanoma, head and neck, liver or kidney cancer.

The chain has TRBV6-1 and TRBJ1-4; no firm D call. The germline V gene has CDR1 MNHNS and CDR2 SASEGT. The CDR3 has 18 amino acids. The V gene lost 0 bases and the J gene lost 0 bases, with 14 bases spanning the gap. CDR3 residues: CASSEAHYSHTTNEKLFF. The CDR3 DNA sequence: TGTGCCAGCAGTGAAGCGCATTACAGCCATACAACTAATGAAAAACTGTTTTTT.

J is TRBJ1-5 and V is TRBV10-3; D is unresolved. The V gene lost 0 bases and the J gene lost 0 bases, with 9 bases spanning the gap. The CDR3 covers 16 residues. CDR1 ENHRY and CDR2 SYGVKD come from the germline V gene. Here the CDR3 reads CAISESSPYSNQPQHF. CDR3 nucleotide sequence: TGTGCCATCAGTGAGTCATCACCCTATAGCAATCAGCCCCAGCATTTT.

The chain couples TRBV2 to TRBJ2-5, with D maybe TRBD1 (5 bases). V was clipped by 4 bases and J by 1 base, with 10 bases between them. Looked up from germline, CDR1 is SNHLY and CDR2 is FYNNEI. The CDR3 contains 14 residues. In DNA form, the CDR3 reads TGTGCCAGCAGTGTCGACAGCACCCAAGAGACCCAGTACTTC. This codes for CASSVDSTQETQYF.

The chain carries TRBV27 and TRBJ2-2, with D tentatively TRBD2 (6 bases). Trimming removed 1 base from V and 7 bases from J, with 7 bases in between. Per the germline V gene, CDR1 is MNHEY and CDR2 is SMNVEV (reference sequence). The CDR3 totals 13 residues. CDR3 residues: CASSLWGVGELFF. As DNA, the CDR3 is TGTGCCAGCAGTTTATGGGGGGTCGGGGAGCTGTTTTTT.

The V call is TRBV6-6, the J call TRBJ1-1; D not certain. This CDR3 is 15 amino acids long. CDR1 and CDR2 from the germline V gene are MNHNY and SVGAGI (reference sequence). Trimming took 2 bases from V and 0 from J, leaving 10 bases between them. The CDR3: CASSYKEGMNTEAFF. CDR3 DNA sequence: TGTGCCAGCAGTTACAAGGAGGGAATGAACACTGAAGCTTTCTTT.

Here the CDR3 DNA reads TGTGCCAGCAGCTTGCCTACAGGGGGCGTTTACGAGCAGTACTTC. Its translation: CASSLPTGGVYEQYF. This chain links TRBV7-9 with TRBJ2-7, with TRBD1 matching over 9 bases. The junction had 7 bases not matched to a gene; V was cut back by 3 bases and J by 4 bases. This CDR3 has 15 residues. Germline lookup yields CDR1 SEHNR and CDR2 FQNEAQ (reference sequence). The complete variable domain, with remaining parts taken from reference TRBV7-9 and TRBJ2-7, reads DTGVSQNPRHKITKRGQNVTFRCDPISEHNRLYWYRQTLGQGPEFLTYFQNEAQLEKSRLLSDRFSAERPKGSFSTLEIQRTEQGDSAMYLCASSLPTGGVYEQYFGPGTRLTVT.

The V call is TRBV7-8, the J call TRBJ1-2; D is perhaps TRBD1 (6 bases). CDR1 SGHVS and CDR2 FQNEAQ come from the germline V gene. V was clipped by 7 bases and J by 2 bases, with 14 bases between them. The CDR3 length is 14 residues. CDR3 amino acids: CASKSLGGNYGYTF. Here the CDR3 DNA reads TGTGCCAGCAAAAGTCTAGGGGGGAACTATGGCTACACCTTC. Full variable domain (outside the CDR3, taken from reference TRBV7-8 and TRBJ1-2): GAGVSQSPRYKVAKRGQDVALRCDPISGHVSLFWYQQALGQGPEFLTYFQNEAQLDKSGLPSDRFFAERPEGSVSTLKIQRTQQEDSAVYLCASKSLGGNYGYTFGSGTRLTVV.

The chain uses TRBV28 and TRBJ1-4, with 11 bases fitting TRBD1. Unmatched junction bases numbered 12, after V lost 5 bases and J lost 7 bases. CDR1 is MDHEN and CDR2 is SYDVKM in the germline V gene. CDR3 length equals 17 residues. CDR3 loop: CASSRRFRDRGFEKLFF. CDR3 DNA: TGTGCCAGCAGTCGTCGTTTCCGGGACAGGGGGTTTGAAAAACTGTTTTTT.